What follows are 14 T cell receptor beta chains derived from one specimen sequenced in a study of CD8+CD57+ T cells in acquired aplastic anemia. Genomic DNA constituted the template upon which TCR beta VDJ and CDR3 profiling was performed. From the reads, TCRdb called clonotypes with MiXCR, one entry per CDR3 protein. The data contain hundreds of thousands of distinct CDR3 sequences, less than 35% of them singletons. Sequencing involved patients with CD8+CD57+ cell expansion previously shown by flow cytometry. The sample consisted of sorted CD4+, CD8+, or CD8+CD57+ T cells (not recorded which) from PBMCs. The receptors shown here come from a human donor with aplastic anemia.

This clonotype was seen at least ten times. The chain is built from TRBV7-2 and TRBJ2-5; D perhaps matches TRBD1 (6 bases). This CDR3 is built from 15 residues. Germline assignment: CDR1 SGHTA and CDR2 FQGNSA. Trimming took off 4 bases at V and 5 bases at J, with 17 bases between the two ends. CDR3 protein: CASSSRKQGSETQYF. As DNA, the CDR3 is TGTGCCAGCAGCTCCCGTAAACAGGGATCCGAGACCCAGTACTTC.

Concerning this clonotype itself: A much larger clone is a single base away; this may be a read error. The chain carries TRBV7-2 and TRBJ1-2; 7 bases align to TRBD1. V was clipped by 5 bases and J by 6 bases; unmatched bases: 9. The CDR3 covers 14 residues. Looked up from germline, CDR1 is SGHTA and CDR2 is FQGNSA. DNA of the CDR3: TGTGCCAGCAGCCCACCGGGACAGTACCATGGCTACACCTTC. Translated, it gives CASSPPGQYHGYTF.

There are many counts of this clonotype. The chain links TRBV20-1 to TRBJ2-7, with 8 positions matching TRBD1. The J segment lost 0 bases and the V segment lost 5 bases, leaving 6 bases of the junction unmatched. CDR3 length: 14 amino acids. Germline V gene sequence: CDR1 DFQATT, CDR2 SNEGSKA (reference sequence). This chain's CDR3 is CSAPNRGSSYEQYF. In DNA form, the CDR3 reads TGCAGTGCTCCCAACAGGGGGAGCTCCTACGAGCAGTACTTC.

There are a few counts of this clonotype. The CDR3 DNA reads TGTGCCAGCAGCGGAGGGGCTTCCTACAATGAGCAGTTCTTC. Residues: CASSGGASYNEQFF. V is TRBV9 and J is TRBJ2-1; D tentatively reads TRBD1 or TRBD2 (5 bases each). From germline, CDR1 is SGDLS and CDR2 YYNGEE. The CDR3 is 14 residues long. V lost 3 bases to trimming and J lost 1 base, with 8 bases between them.

At least ten counts were recorded for this clonotype. This rearrangement joins TRBV7-2 to TRBJ2-7, with D tentatively TRBD1 (6 bases). V lost 5 bases to trimming and J lost 3 bases, with 17 bases between them. Germline-derived CDR1 and CDR2 are SGHTA and FQGNSA. The CDR3 sequence is 15 residues long. CDR3 DNA: TGTGCCAGCAGCCAACCCGGGACAACCGTCTACGAGCAGTACTTC. Its translation: CASSQPGTTVYEQYF.

This clonotype was picked up many times. V is TRBV2 and J is TRBJ2-5; 11 bases are a match to TRBD2. V was pared by 6 bases and J by 2 bases, with 5 bases of the junction left unmatched. Germline assignment: CDR1 SNHLY and CDR2 FYNNEI. CDR3 length: 15 amino acids. In nucleotides, the CDR3 is TGTGCCAGCAGACAACGACTAGCGGGGCAAGAGACCCAGTACTTC. It translates to CASRQRLAGQETQYF.

This clonotype was seen a few times. A much larger clone sits a single nucleotide away, making a read error possible. The genes are TRBV7-6 and TRBJ1-6; 7 bases agree with TRBD1. CDR1 is SGHVS and CDR2 is FNYEAQ in the germline V gene. There are 17 residues in the CDR3. CDR3 sequence: CACSLGDYRGGNSPLHF. DNA of the CDR3: TGTGCCTGCAGCTTAGGGGATTACAGGGGAGGGAATTCACCCCTCCACTTT.

This clonotype came up a few times. V usage is TRBV12-3 or TRBV12-4 and J usage is TRBJ1-5; D may be TRBD1 (5 bases). The CDR3 loop spans 17 amino acids. V was clipped by 2 bases and J by 0 bases, with 14 bases between them. This CDR3 is CASSLRGRGSSNQPQHF. The CDR3 bases are TGTGCCAGCAGTTTAAGGGGACGGGGGTCTAGCAATCAGCCCCAGCATTTT.

This clonotype has more than one count but fewer than ten. This rearrangement joins TRBV27 to TRBJ1-5; D not resolved. The germline gives CDR1 MNHEY, CDR2 SMNVEV (reference sequence). The V gene lost 2 bases and the J gene lost 2 bases, with 7 bases spanning the gap. The CDR3 runs 14 residues. CDR3 sequence reads: CASSLRYGNQPQHF. Written as DNA, the CDR3 is TGTGCCAGCAGTTTAAGATATGGCAATCAGCCCCAGCATTTT.

This clonotype has at least ten counts. This chain connects TRBV7-9 to TRBJ1-2; D is unclear. The CDR3 length is 13 residues. Trimming left V 5 bases short and J 3 bases short, with 10 bases between. Germline V CDR1 and CDR2: SEHNR, FQNEAQ (reference sequence). CDR3 nucleotides: TGTGCCAGCAGCGAGGCAATCCACTATGGCTACACCTTC. Amino acid sequence: CASSEAIHYGYTF.

This clonotype occurred a few times. The rearrangement uses TRBV5-1 and TRBJ1-3; maybe TRBD1 (6 bases). CDR1 and CDR2 (germline): SGHRS, YFSETQ. CDR3 length: 15 residues. V was trimmed by 2 bases and J by 2 bases, leaving 11 bases between them. The CDR3 protein is CASSLAGATGNTIYF. The CDR3 DNA reads TGCGCCAGCAGCTTAGCAGGGGCTACTGGAAACACCATATATTTT.

This sequence joins TRBV20-1 and TRBJ2-2; D is undetermined. The CDR3 length is 13 residues. The germline CDR1 and CDR2 sequences are DFQATT and SNEGSKA (reference sequence). Deletions cut 3 bases from V and 1 base from J, with 6 bases between. This CDR3 is CSASTGNTGELFF. The CDR3 coding sequence is TGCAGTGCTAGCACCGGGAACACCGGGGAGCTGTTTTTT.

In its sample, this clonotype was seen many times. The J gene is TRBJ2-7, the V gene TRBV15; possibly TRBD1 or TRBD2 for D (6 bases each). V lost 1 base and J lost 2, with 12 bases in between. The germline V gene encodes CDR1 LNHNV and CDR2 YYDKDF (reference sequence). The CDR3 covers 15 residues. The CDR3 nucleotides read TGTGCCACCAGCAGAGGGGGGGCAGGGGCCTACGAGCAGTACTTC. It encodes CATSRGGAGAYEQYF.

J is TRBJ2-2 and V is TRBV20-1; D is undetermined. Trimming removed 1 base at V and 6 bases at J, with 15 bases between. The CDR3 runs to 15 residues. From germline, CDR1 is DFQATT and CDR2 SNEGSKA (reference sequence). DNA for the CDR3: TGCAGTGCTAGAGCGGTCGATAGTCAGGCCGGGGAGCTGTTTTTT. Amino acid sequence: CSARAVDSQAGELFF.